Listed below are T cell receptor beta chains from one sample, sequenced in a study of blood T cell repertoires in COVID-19. TCRdb's copy holds only in-frame clones and misses some; the assay was immunoSEQ multiplex PCR. This sample yields fewer than 350,000 clones, of which 87% are seen a single time; more than 7.5% belongs to the top ten. Source material: peripheral blood. The receptor set was obtained from a man aged 25 to 45 with COVID-19, enrolled during active disease. The CDR3 runs from the conserved cysteine through the conserved F or W. D genes are given only for firm matches. Clone sizes are given selectively: once, few, many, or a class where the clone is expanded.

clone_size: -; d_call: TRBD1; j_call: TRBJ2-6; v_call: TRBV10-3; cdr3_nt: TGTGCCATCAGTGCTGCAACAGGGGCCCGACTCTCTGGGGCCAACGTCCTGACTTTC; cdr3_aa: CAISAATGARLSGANVLTF
clone_size: -; d_call: -; j_call: TRBJ1-1; v_call: TRBV7-9; cdr3_nt: TGTGCCAGCAGCTTAGCGTCAGGAGGCAACACTGAAGCTTTCTTT; cdr3_aa: CASSLASGGNTEAFF
clone_size: -; d_call: -; j_call: TRBJ2-7; v_call: TRBV13; cdr3_nt: TGTGCCAGCAGCTTTGCGGACAAACTCTCCTACGAGCAGTACTTC; cdr3_aa: CASSFADKLSYEQYF
clone_size: -; d_call: -; j_call: TRBJ1-1; v_call: TRBV6-5; cdr3_nt: TGTGCCAGCAGTTACGGACGGGGGAGTCGCACTGAAGCTTTCTTT; cdr3_aa: CASSYGRGSRTEAFF
clone_size: -; d_call: TRBD1; j_call: TRBJ1-3; v_call: TRBV13; cdr3_nt: TGTGCCAGCAGCTTAGTCGGGACAGGGGCAACTTGGGATGGAAACACCATATATTTT; cdr3_aa: CASSLVGTGATWDGNTIYF
clone_size: -; d_call: TRBD2; j_call: TRBJ2-5; v_call: TRBV2; cdr3_nt: TGTGCCAGCAACGACGGGGCTAGCGGGGCGCTTGGGGAGACCCAGTACTTC; cdr3_aa: CASNDGASGALGETQYF
clone_size: few; d_call: TRBD1; j_call: TRBJ1-1; v_call: TRBV2; cdr3_nt: TGTGCCAGCTTTGGACAGGGCAACACTGAAGCTTTCTTT; cdr3_aa: CASFGQGNTEAFF
clone_size: -; d_call: -; j_call: TRBJ2-7; v_call: TRBV9; cdr3_nt: TGTGCCAGCAGCCGTGAAGGGGGTAGCTCCTACGAGCAGTACTTC; cdr3_aa: CASSREGGSSYEQYF
clone_size: -; d_call: TRBD1; j_call: TRBJ1-5; v_call: TRBV19; cdr3_nt: TGTGCCAGTAACGGCCGGGACAGCCTCAATCAGCCCCAGCATTTT; cdr3_aa: CASNGRDSLNQPQHF
clone_size: -; d_call: TRBD1; j_call: TRBJ2-4; v_call: TRBV7-2; cdr3_nt: TGTGCCAGCAGCTTAGTCGGGAGCGGGGACAGGGGGAACATTCAGTACTTC; cdr3_aa: CASSLVGSGDRGNIQYF
clone_size: -; d_call: -; j_call: TRBJ2-1; v_call: TRBV27; cdr3_nt: TGTGCCAGCAGCCAAAGAGGGCTAGCGAGTTACAATGAGCAGTTCTTC; cdr3_aa: CASSQRGLASYNEQFF
clone_size: -; d_call: TRBD1; j_call: TRBJ2-5; v_call: TRBV19; cdr3_nt: TGTGCCAGTAGTATACAGGGCAGGGGGCAAGAGACCCAGTACTTC; cdr3_aa: CASSIQGRGQETQYF
clone_size: few; d_call: -; j_call: TRBJ2-1; v_call: TRBV2; cdr3_nt: TGTGCCAGCAGTGATGAGCCCCGTACCTACAATGAGCAGTTCTTC; cdr3_aa: CASSDEPRTYNEQFF
clone_size: -; d_call: TRBD1; j_call: TRBJ2-1; v_call: TRBV4-3; cdr3_nt: TGCGCCAGCAGCCAAGTCGTGGGACAGGAATACAATGAGCAGTTCTTC; cdr3_aa: CASSQVVGQEYNEQFF
clone_size: -; d_call: -; j_call: TRBJ1-2; v_call: TRBV30; cdr3_nt: TGTGCCTGGACCCAGGGTTTAGATCATGGCTACACCTTC; cdr3_aa: CAWTQGLDHGYTF
clone_size: -; d_call: TRBD1; j_call: TRBJ1-2; v_call: TRBV5-1; cdr3_nt: TGCGCCAGCAGAACCGCCGGGACAGCGGCGGGTGGCTACACCTTC; cdr3_aa: CASRTAGTAAGGYTF
clone_size: -; d_call: -; j_call: TRBJ1-1; v_call: TRBV6-2/TRBV6-3; cdr3_nt: TGTGCCAGCAGTTACCGAGGTTACACTGAAGCTTTCTTT; cdr3_aa: CASSYRGYTEAFF
clone_size: -; d_call: TRBD2; j_call: TRBJ2-3; v_call: TRBV7-2; cdr3_nt: TGTGCCAGCAGCCCAGAGGGCGGGAGGGCCTTTCAAGATACGCAGTATTTT; cdr3_aa: CASSPEGGRAFQDTQYF
clone_size: -; d_call: -; j_call: TRBJ1-5; v_call: TRBV27; cdr3_nt: TGTGCCAGCAGTTTATATGGCCCGAGGGGCGGGGCAGCCGCAAGCAATCAGCCCCAGCATTTT; cdr3_aa: CASSLYGPRGGAAASNQPQHF
clone_size: -; d_call: -; j_call: TRBJ1-2; v_call: TRBV6-6; cdr3_nt: TGTGCCAGCAGTTACCCCTCAGGGGACCATGGCTACACCTTC; cdr3_aa: CASSYPSGDHGYTF
clone_size: -; d_call: TRBD2; j_call: TRBJ2-3; v_call: TRBV29-1; cdr3_nt: TGCAGCGCAAGGACTAGCGGGAGCACAGATACGCAGTATTTT; cdr3_aa: CSARTSGSTDTQYF
clone_size: -; d_call: TRBD1; j_call: TRBJ2-3; v_call: TRBV5-1; cdr3_nt: TGCGCCAGCAGCTTGAGGGGCGGGGGACAGGGGACCGATACGCAGTATTTT; cdr3_aa: CASSLRGGGQGTDTQYF
clone_size: -; d_call: -; j_call: TRBJ1-3; v_call: TRBV19; cdr3_nt: TGTGCCGCCGGGTCGTCGGCTGGAAACACCATATATTTT; cdr3_aa: CAAGSSAGNTIYF
clone_size: -; d_call: -; j_call: TRBJ1-2; v_call: TRBV20-1; cdr3_nt: TGCAGTGCTAGTCACGGACGGGAAAACTATGGCTACACCTTC; cdr3_aa: CSASHGRENYGYTF
clone_size: -; d_call: -; j_call: TRBJ2-1; v_call: TRBV27; cdr3_nt: TGTGCCAGCAGCATGGGAGTGGGTGAGCAGTTCTTC; cdr3_aa: CASSMGVGEQFF
clone_size: -; d_call: TRBD1; j_call: TRBJ1-2; v_call: TRBV7-2; cdr3_nt: TGTGCCAGCAGCTTAGAAAGACAGGGGAAGTATGGCTACACCTTC; cdr3_aa: CASSLERQGKYGYTF
clone_size: -; d_call: -; j_call: TRBJ2-2; v_call: TRBV5-1; cdr3_nt: TGCGCCAGCAGCTTGGTAGCAGCGAACACCGGGGAGCTGTTTTTT; cdr3_aa: CASSLVAANTGELFF
clone_size: -; d_call: -; j_call: TRBJ2-7; v_call: TRBV7-9; cdr3_nt: TGTGCCAGCACCTTTGGATGGGCTGACAGTATTCCCTACGAGCAGTACTTC; cdr3_aa: CASTFGWADSIPYEQYF
clone_size: -; d_call: TRBD2; j_call: TRBJ2-3; v_call: TRBV30; cdr3_nt: TGTGCCTGGGATGGGACTAGCGGAAATACGCAGTATTTT; cdr3_aa: CAWDGTSGNTQYF
clone_size: -; d_call: TRBD1; j_call: TRBJ1-1; v_call: TRBV18; cdr3_nt: TGTGCCAGCTCACCCGGACAGGGCGCGGCTTTCTTT; cdr3_aa: CASSPGQGAAFF
clone_size: -; d_call: -; j_call: TRBJ1-2; v_call: TRBV5-6; cdr3_nt: TGTGCCAGCAGCCCTGACAGGTGGAAACGAGTTGGGGGCATCGATGGCTACACCTTC; cdr3_aa: CASSPDRWKRVGGIDGYTF
clone_size: once; d_call: -; j_call: TRBJ2-1; v_call: TRBV18; cdr3_nt: TGTGCCAGCTCAGGAGGTAGGAGACTCCTAGGGAATGAGCAGTTCTTC; cdr3_aa: CASSGGRRLLGNEQFF
clone_size: -; d_call: -; j_call: TRBJ2-5; v_call: TRBV7-8; cdr3_nt: TGTGCCAGCAGTCCGTCAGAGACCCAGTACTTC; cdr3_aa: CASSPSETQYF
clone_size: -; d_call: -; j_call: TRBJ2-3; v_call: TRBV24-1; cdr3_nt: TGTGCCACCGCACAGGGTGATATAGGCACAGATACGCAGTATTTT; cdr3_aa: CATAQGDIGTDTQYF
clone_size: -; d_call: TRBD1; j_call: TRBJ2-2; v_call: TRBV28; cdr3_nt: TGTGCCAGCAGTCCGTCGACAGGGGTCCCAGGGACCGGGGAGCTGTTTTTT; cdr3_aa: CASSPSTGVPGTGELFF
clone_size: -; d_call: TRBD1; j_call: TRBJ1-2; v_call: TRBV11-2; cdr3_nt: TGTGCCAGCAGCTCGGCCGGGACAGGGTGGGGTGGCTACACCTTC; cdr3_aa: CASSSAGTGWGGYTF
clone_size: -; d_call: -; j_call: TRBJ1-2; v_call: TRBV19; cdr3_nt: TGTGCCAGTAGTATCCCTCCCTCGACAGCTAACTATGGCTACACCTTC; cdr3_aa: CASSIPPSTANYGYTF
clone_size: -; d_call: -; j_call: TRBJ2-1; v_call: TRBV11-2; cdr3_nt: TGTGCCAGCAGCCCCCTGGCCGGGGTTCATTACAATGAGCAGTTCTTC; cdr3_aa: CASSPLAGVHYNEQFF
clone_size: -; d_call: -; j_call: TRBJ1-5; v_call: TRBV9; cdr3_nt: TGTGCCAGCAGCCCACGGGGAGAGAATCAGCCCCAGCATTTT; cdr3_aa: CASSPRGENQPQHF
clone_size: -; d_call: TRBD1; j_call: TRBJ1-2; v_call: TRBV28; cdr3_nt: TGTGCCAGCAGTTCATTCCAGGACAGGACTCTAAACTATGGCTACACCTTC; cdr3_aa: CASSSFQDRTLNYGYTF
clone_size: -; d_call: -; j_call: TRBJ1-6; v_call: TRBV7-2; cdr3_nt: TGTGCCAGCAGAAGGGGGTTCTATAATTCACCCCTCCACTTT; cdr3_aa: CASRRGFYNSPLHF
clone_size: -; d_call: TRBD2; j_call: TRBJ2-5; v_call: TRBV9; cdr3_nt: TGTGCCAGCAGCGCCCGGACTAGCGGGAGACTCGAGACCCAGTACTTC; cdr3_aa: CASSARTSGRLETQYF
clone_size: -; d_call: TRBD1; j_call: TRBJ2-1; v_call: TRBV15; cdr3_nt: TGTGCCACCAGCAGAGGCAGGCCAGCGGGACAGGGGGCGCGTAATGAGCAGTTCTTC; cdr3_aa: CATSRGRPAGQGARNEQFF
clone_size: -; d_call: -; j_call: TRBJ2-6; v_call: TRBV27; cdr3_nt: TGTGCCAGCAGTTTGTACGGAGGTGGGATCTCTGGGGCCAACGTCCTGACTTTC; cdr3_aa: CASSLYGGGISGANVLTF
clone_size: -; d_call: -; j_call: TRBJ1-2; v_call: TRBV12-3/TRBV12-4; cdr3_nt: TGTGCCAGCAGCAATACAGGGAATGGCTACACCTTC; cdr3_aa: CASSNTGNGYTF
clone_size: -; d_call: TRBD2; j_call: TRBJ2-5; v_call: TRBV3-1/TRBV3-2; cdr3_nt: TGTGCCAGCAGCCCTAGACTAGCGGGGGGCCTGAGAGAGACCCAGTACTTC; cdr3_aa: CASSPRLAGGLRETQYF
clone_size: -; d_call: -; j_call: TRBJ2-7; v_call: TRBV28; cdr3_nt: TGTGCCAGCAGTTTTTATGCAGGGGACGAGCAGTACTTC; cdr3_aa: CASSFYAGDEQYF
clone_size: -; d_call: -; j_call: TRBJ1-5; v_call: TRBV6-5; cdr3_nt: TGTGCCAGCACGGGGGGCGCCCCCAATCAGCCCCAGCATTTT; cdr3_aa: CASTGGAPNQPQHF
clone_size: -; d_call: TRBD2; j_call: TRBJ2-1; v_call: TRBV4-3; cdr3_nt: TGCGCCAGCAGCCAAGAGTCCCCATACGGGGGGGCATACAATGAGCAGTTCTTC; cdr3_aa: CASSQESPYGGAYNEQFF
clone_size: -; d_call: TRBD2; j_call: TRBJ2-2; v_call: TRBV9; cdr3_nt: TGTGCCAGCAGCAGGCCCTATACTAGCGGGAGGGCCGAGGAGCTGTTTTTT; cdr3_aa: CASSRPYTSGRAEELFF
clone_size: few; d_call: TRBD1; j_call: TRBJ1-5; v_call: TRBV2; cdr3_nt: TGTGCCAGCAGCTTAATACAGGGGGAGAATCAGCCCCAGCATTTT; cdr3_aa: CASSLIQGENQPQHF
clone_size: once; d_call: TRBD2; j_call: TRBJ2-7; v_call: TRBV4-3; cdr3_nt: TGCGCCAGCAGCCAAGATTACGGAACTTGGAGCGGGACCTCCTACGAGCAGTACTTC; cdr3_aa: CASSQDYGTWSGTSYEQYF
clone_size: -; d_call: -; j_call: TRBJ2-7; v_call: TRBV12-5; cdr3_nt: TGTGCTAGTGGTTTGCATTTCCACGAGCAGTACTTC; cdr3_aa: CASGLHFHEQYF
clone_size: -; d_call: -; j_call: TRBJ1-1; v_call: TRBV7-2; cdr3_nt: TGTGCCAGCAGCTCCAACTCTAATCCAGCTTTCTTT; cdr3_aa: CASSSNSNPAFF
clone_size: -; d_call: TRBD1; j_call: TRBJ2-5; v_call: TRBV6-5; cdr3_nt: TGTGCCAGCAGGATGACAGGGTTTGGAGAGACCCAGTACTTC; cdr3_aa: CASRMTGFGETQYF
clone_size: -; d_call: -; j_call: TRBJ2-2; v_call: TRBV27; cdr3_nt: TGTGCCAGCACCTCGCCAGCGAGGGGGGAGCTGTTTTTT; cdr3_aa: CASTSPARGELFF
clone_size: -; d_call: -; j_call: TRBJ1-1; v_call: TRBV11-3; cdr3_nt: TGTGCCAGCAGCCTCGGGAGCGACACTGAAGCTTTCTTT; cdr3_aa: CASSLGSDTEAFF